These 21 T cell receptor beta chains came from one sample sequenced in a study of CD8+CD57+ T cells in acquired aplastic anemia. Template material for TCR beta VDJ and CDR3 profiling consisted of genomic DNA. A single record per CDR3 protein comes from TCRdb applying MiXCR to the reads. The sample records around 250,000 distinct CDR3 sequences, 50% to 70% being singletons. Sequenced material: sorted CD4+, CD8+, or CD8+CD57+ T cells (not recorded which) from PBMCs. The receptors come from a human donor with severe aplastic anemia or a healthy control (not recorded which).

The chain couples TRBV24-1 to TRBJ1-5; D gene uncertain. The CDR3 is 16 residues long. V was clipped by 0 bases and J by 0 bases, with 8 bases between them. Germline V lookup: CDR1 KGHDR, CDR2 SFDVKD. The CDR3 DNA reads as TGTGCCACCAGTGATTTGTCCCCCTATAGCAATCAGCCCCAGCATTTT. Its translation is CATSDLSPYSNQPQHF.

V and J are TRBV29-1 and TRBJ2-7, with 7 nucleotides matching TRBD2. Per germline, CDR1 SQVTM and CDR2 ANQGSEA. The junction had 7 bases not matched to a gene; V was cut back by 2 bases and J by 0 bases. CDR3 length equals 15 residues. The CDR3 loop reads CSVENAGAISYEQYF. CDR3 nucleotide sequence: TGCAGCGTTGAAAACGCGGGAGCTATCTCCTACGAGCAGTACTTC.

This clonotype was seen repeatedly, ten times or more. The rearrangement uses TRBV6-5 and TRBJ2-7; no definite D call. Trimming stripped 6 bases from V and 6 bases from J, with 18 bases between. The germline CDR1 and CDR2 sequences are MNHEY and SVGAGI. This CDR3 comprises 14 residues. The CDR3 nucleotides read TGTGCCAGCAGCCGGGCCGTTTGGGGTGTCGAGCAGTACTTC. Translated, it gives CASSRAVWGVEQYF.

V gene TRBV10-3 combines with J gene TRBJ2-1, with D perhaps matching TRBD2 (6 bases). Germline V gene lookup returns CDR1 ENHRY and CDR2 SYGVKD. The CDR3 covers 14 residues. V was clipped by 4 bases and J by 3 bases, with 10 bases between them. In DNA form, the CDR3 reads TGTGCCATCAGTGCGCGGGGACTCTACAATGAGCAGTTCTTC. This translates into CAISARGLYNEQFF.

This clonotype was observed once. The CDR3 bases are TGTGCCAGCAGTGAAACAGGGATGGGCACCGGGGAGCTGTTTTTT. Its protein is CASSETGMGTGELFF. J is TRBJ2-2 and V is TRBV2; perhaps TRBD1 as D (6 bases). The germline V gene has CDR1 SNHLY and CDR2 FYNNEI. The V gene lost 2 bases and the J gene lost 4 bases, with 11 bases spanning the gap. The CDR3 consists of 15 residues. The full variable domain, completed using reference TRBV2 and TRBJ2-2, is EPEVTQTPSHQVTQMGQEVILRCVPISNHLYFYWYRQILGQKVEFLVSFYNNEISEKSEIFDDQFSVERPDGSNFTLKIRSTKLEDSAMYFCASSETGMGTGELFFGEGSRLTVL.

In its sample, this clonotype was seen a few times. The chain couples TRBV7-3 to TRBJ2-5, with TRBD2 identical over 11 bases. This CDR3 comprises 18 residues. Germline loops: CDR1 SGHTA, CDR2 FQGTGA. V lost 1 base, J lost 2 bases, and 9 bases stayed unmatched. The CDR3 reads CASSLNPGLAGTQETQYF. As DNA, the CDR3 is TGTGCCAGCAGCTTAAACCCTGGACTAGCGGGCACTCAAGAGACCCAGTACTTC.

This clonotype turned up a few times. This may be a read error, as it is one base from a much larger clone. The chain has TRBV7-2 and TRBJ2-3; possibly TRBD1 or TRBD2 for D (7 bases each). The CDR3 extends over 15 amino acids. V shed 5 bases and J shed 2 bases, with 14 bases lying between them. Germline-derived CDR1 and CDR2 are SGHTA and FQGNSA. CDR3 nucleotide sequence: TGTGCCAGCAGCCTCAGGGGGGGACACACAGATACGCAGTATTTT. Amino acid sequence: CASSLRGGHTDTQYF.

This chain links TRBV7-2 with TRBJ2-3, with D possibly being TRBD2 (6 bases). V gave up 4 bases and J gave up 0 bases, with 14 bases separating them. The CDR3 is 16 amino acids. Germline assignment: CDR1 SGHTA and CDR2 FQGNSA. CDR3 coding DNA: TGTGCCAGCAGCTCCCAGGGCCGGGGGAGCACAGATACGCAGTATTTT. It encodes CASSSQGRGSTDTQYF.

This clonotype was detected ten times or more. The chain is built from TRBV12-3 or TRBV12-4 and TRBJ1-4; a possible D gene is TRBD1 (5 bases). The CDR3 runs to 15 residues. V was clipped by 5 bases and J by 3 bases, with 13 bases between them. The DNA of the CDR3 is TGTGCCAGCAGTCCGCGGGGGTTCCCTAATGAAAAACTGTTTTTT. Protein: CASSPRGFPNEKLFF.

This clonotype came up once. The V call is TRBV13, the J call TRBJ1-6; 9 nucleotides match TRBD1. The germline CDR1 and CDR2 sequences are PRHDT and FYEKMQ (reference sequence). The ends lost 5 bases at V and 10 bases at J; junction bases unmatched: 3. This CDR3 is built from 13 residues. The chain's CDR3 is CASSTDRGSPLHF. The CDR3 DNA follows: TGTGCCAGCAGCACGGACAGGGGCTCACCCCTCCACTTT.

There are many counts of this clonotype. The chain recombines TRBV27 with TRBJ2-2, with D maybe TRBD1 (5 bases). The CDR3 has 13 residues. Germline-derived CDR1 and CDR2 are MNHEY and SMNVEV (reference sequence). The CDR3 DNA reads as TGTACGAGGCGCAGGGTGAGCACCGGGGAGCTGTTTTTT. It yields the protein CTRRRVSTGELFF.

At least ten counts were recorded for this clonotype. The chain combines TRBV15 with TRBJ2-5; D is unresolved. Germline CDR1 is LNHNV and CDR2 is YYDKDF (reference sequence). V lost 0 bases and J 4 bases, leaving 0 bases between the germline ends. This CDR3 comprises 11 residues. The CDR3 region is CATSREETQYF. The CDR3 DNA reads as TGTGCCACCAGCAGAGAAGAGACCCAGTACTTC.

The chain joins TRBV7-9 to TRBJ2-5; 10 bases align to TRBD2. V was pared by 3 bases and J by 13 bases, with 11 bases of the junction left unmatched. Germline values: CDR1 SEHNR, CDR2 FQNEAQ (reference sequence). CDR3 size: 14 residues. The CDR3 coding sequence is TGTGCCAGCAGCTTTGTCAGCGGGGGGGGAGGAACGTACTTC. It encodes CASSFVSGGGGTYF.

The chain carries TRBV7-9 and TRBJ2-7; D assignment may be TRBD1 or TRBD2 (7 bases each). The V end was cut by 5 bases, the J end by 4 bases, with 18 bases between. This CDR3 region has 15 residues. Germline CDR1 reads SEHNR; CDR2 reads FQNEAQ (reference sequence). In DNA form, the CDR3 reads TGTGCCAGCAGCCCGCAGGGGGGGGCGCGGTACGAGCAGTACTTC. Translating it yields CASSPQGGARYEQYF.

CDR3 bases: TGTGCCAGCAGCCGACTAGCGGGGACTAACACTGAAGCTTTCTTT. Translation: CASSRLAGTNTEAFF. The chain couples TRBV12-3 or TRBV12-4 to TRBJ1-1; weak D call: TRBD1 (5 bases). V lost 6 bases to trimming and J lost 2 bases, with 16 bases between them. The CDR3 spans 15 residues.

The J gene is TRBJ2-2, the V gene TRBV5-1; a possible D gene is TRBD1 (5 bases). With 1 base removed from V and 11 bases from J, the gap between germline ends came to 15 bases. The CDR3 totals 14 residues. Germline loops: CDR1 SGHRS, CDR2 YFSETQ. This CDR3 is CASSLTTRQSELFF. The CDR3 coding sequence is TGCGCCAGCAGCTTGACCACACGACAGAGCGAGCTGTTTTTT.

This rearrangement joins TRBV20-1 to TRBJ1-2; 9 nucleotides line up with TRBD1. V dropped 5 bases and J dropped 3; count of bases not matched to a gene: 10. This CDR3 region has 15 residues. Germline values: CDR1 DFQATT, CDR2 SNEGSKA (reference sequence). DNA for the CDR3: TGCAGTGCTTCACAGGGGGCAGGGGTGGACTATGGCTACACCTTC. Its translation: CSASQGAGVDYGYTF.

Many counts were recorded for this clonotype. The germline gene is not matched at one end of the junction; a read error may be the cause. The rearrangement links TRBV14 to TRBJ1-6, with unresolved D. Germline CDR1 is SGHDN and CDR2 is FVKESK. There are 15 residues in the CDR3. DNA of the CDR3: TGTGTCAGCAGCCGGAACCTGGGAGATAATTCACCCCTCCACTTT. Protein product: CVSSRNLGDNSPLHF.

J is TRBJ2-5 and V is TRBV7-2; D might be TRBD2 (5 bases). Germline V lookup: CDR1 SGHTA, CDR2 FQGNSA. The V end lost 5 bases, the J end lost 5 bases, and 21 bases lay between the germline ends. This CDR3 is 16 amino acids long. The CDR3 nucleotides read TGTGCCAGCAGCGGCGGGCCAGTAGTTTATGCGGAGACCCAGTACTTC. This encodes CASSGGPVVYAETQYF.

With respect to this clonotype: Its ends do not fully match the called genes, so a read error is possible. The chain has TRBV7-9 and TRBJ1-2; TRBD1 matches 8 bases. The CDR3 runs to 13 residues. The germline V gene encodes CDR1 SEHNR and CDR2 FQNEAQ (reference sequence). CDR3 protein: CASSADRDGGFTF. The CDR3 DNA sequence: TGTGCCAGCAGCGCGGACAGGGATGGTGGCTTCACCTTC. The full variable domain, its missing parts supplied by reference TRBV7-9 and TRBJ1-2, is DTGVSQNPRHKITKRGQNVTFRCDPISEHNRLYWYRQTLGQGPEFLTYFQNEAQLEKSRLLSDRFSAERPKGSFSTLEIQRTEQGDSAMYLCASSADRDGGFTFGSGTRLTVV.

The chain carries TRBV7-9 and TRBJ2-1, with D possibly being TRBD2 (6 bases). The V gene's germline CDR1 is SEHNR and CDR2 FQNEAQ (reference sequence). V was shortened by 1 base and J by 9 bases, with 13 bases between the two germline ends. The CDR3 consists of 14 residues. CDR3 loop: CASSLELAGSEQFF. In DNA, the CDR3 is TGTGCCAGCAGCTTAGAACTAGCCGGAAGTGAGCAGTTCTTC. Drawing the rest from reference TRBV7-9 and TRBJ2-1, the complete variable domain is DTGVSQNPRHKITKRGQNVTFRCDPISEHNRLYWYRQTLGQGPEFLTYFQNEAQLEKSRLLSDRFSAERPKGSFSTLEIQRTEQGDSAMYLCASSLELAGSEQFFGPGTRLTVL.